This TCR beta chain was sequenced in a study of PD-1 blockade in classical Hodgkin lymphoma. CDR1 SGHRS and CDR2 YFSETQ come from the germline V gene. J lost 4 bases, V lost 0 bases, and 5 bases had no gene match. This CDR3 comprises 16 residues. Every patient relapsed after autologous stem cell transplantation, and brentuximab vedotin exposure varied. The assay was immunoSEQ multiplex PCR, and TCRdb's table has in-frame clones only and misses some. The sample contains 95,000 to 100,000 clones, about 89% of which appear only once. V is TRBV5-1 and J is TRBJ2-3; TRBD2 matches 10 bases. The sample here was peripheral blood mononuclear cells (PBMCs), taken before the second cycle of nivolumab. The receptor was derived from a human donor with classical Hodgkin lymphoma. CDR3 sequence: CASSLASGGAPDTQYF. CDR3 DNA: TGCGCCAGCAGCTTGGCCAGCGGGGGGGCTCCAGATACGCAGTATTTT.